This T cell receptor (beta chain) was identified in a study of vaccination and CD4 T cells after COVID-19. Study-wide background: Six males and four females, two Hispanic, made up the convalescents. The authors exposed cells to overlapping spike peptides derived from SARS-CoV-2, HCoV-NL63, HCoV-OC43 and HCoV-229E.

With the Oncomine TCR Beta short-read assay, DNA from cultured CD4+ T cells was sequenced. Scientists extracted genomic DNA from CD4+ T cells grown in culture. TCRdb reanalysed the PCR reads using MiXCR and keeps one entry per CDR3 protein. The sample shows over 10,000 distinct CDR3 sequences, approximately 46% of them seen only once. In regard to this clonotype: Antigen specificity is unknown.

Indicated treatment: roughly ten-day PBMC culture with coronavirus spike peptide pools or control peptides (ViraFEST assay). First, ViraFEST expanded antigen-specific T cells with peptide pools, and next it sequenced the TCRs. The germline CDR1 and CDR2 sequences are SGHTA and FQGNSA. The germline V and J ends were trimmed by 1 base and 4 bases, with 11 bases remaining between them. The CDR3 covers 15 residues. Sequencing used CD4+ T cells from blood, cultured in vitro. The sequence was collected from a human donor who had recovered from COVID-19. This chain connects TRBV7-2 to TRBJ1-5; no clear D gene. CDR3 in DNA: TGTGCCAGCAGCTTAGACTCGGCAGTTAATCAGCCCCAGCATTTT. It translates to CASSLDSAVNQPQHF.